This T cell receptor (beta chain) came from a study of cytotoxic CD8 clonotypes in ibrutinib-treated CLL (dated by TCRdb to the early 2020s). Study-wide context: The cohort was composed of ten to eleven relapsed/refractory and roughly 16 treatment-naive patients; IGHV unmutated status was identified in some 17 patients. Partial responses were observed in about 24 patients and complete responses in 2; after a median follow-up of roughly 72 months, remission was maintained in approximately 14 patients and progression was observed in approximately 12. Response samples were taken after a median of approximately a year on treatment, ranging from roughly 6 to 36 months. An average of roughly 250,000 productive templates and 80,000 to 95,000 productive rearrangements was obtained per sample. Longitudinal samples were obtainable from about 30% of the roughly 90 participants in the trial. Cryopreserved peripheral blood mononuclear cells were obtained prior to treatment, at the time of response, and at either disease progression or sustained remission. Every sample from remission and from progressive disease was obtained while the patients were still on ibrutinib. What the work shows at the level of the full study, not this receptor alone: Lymph node repertoires were not examined, and the timing of sampling was not matched between patients in sustained remission and those whose disease progressed. Clonality rose at ibrutinib response, remained stable during sustained remission, and dropped back toward baseline at progression. Public clonotypes were rare and either contracted or stayed stable during treatment, and the rise in clonality at ibrutinib response reflected the expansion of private clonotypes. At baseline, clonality was higher than in age-matched healthy donors and showed a strong correlation with circulating CD8+ T-cell counts.

A MiSeq instrument was used for deep resolution sequencing, which targeted depths ranging from 1 in 1 million up to 1 in 200,000 T cells, with coverage averaging 10x for each clonotype. The immunoSEQ hsTCRB Kit was used to generate the TCR beta libraries. The published analysis was carried out like this. ImmunoSEQ Data Assistant and ImmunoSEQ Analyzer were used for data analysis, and V, D and J genes were assigned according to IMGT definitions. Clonality, with values ranging from 0 to 1, was calculated as one minus the normalized Shannon entropy of productive rearrangement frequencies. Only overrepresented clonotypes making up at least 0.05% of the repertoire of each patient were included in the public clonotype analysis. Roughly 12 age-matched healthy donor repertoires from immuneACCESS were used as controls for clonality. Drawn from immuneACCESS, this table holds only the in-frame rearrangements with V and J called that TCRdb kept. Clones are partly lost; checked studies trace under half to an unresolved V gene and leave the rest unexplained. V and J calls plus clone size are reproduced from that table; the DNA served to infer D and trimming. In all, the sample holds 270,000 or so clones, and 65% to 85% of those were seen once. The ten largest account for 5.6% of the sample.

Reading the label with the study, this specimen's time point is: progressive disease on ibrutinib. For TCR beta library preparation, about 2 micrograms of genomic DNA were isolated from cryopreserved PBMCs. Longitudinal blood samples from CLL patients receiving ibrutinib monotherapy were subjected to high-throughput TCR beta sequencing. The patients took part in an open-label, single-center phase 2 trial of ibrutinib monotherapy. The CDR3 covers 16 residues, taking in both the cysteine and the phenylalanine. The retained sequence is limited to the CDR3, 48 bases, with the frame set at the first base. Trimming removed 3 bases from V and 6 bases from J; the gene matches leave 8 bases unexplained. Reading the germline V gene gives CDR1 SGHRS and CDR2 YFSETQ. A word on this clone: This receptor's antigen is unknown. Qualities for individual bases were not recorded, and no much larger clone is one base off.

Recombination joined TRBV5-1 with TRBJ2-2; 10 of the junction bases match TRBD1. This TCR came from a human donor with chronic lymphocytic leukemia. This specimen consisted of PBMCs, obtained at disease progression, from a patient treated with ibrutinib. The CDR3 protein: CASSSRQGAGSGELFF. The sequence in DNA is TGCGCCAGCAGCTCGCGACAGGGGGCCGGGTCCGGGGAGCTGTTTTTT. Extended through the reference TRBV5-1 and TRBJ2-2 proteins, this CDR3 yields the full variable domain: KAGVTQTPRYLIKTRGQQVTLSCSPISGHRSVSWYQQTPGQGLQFLFEYFSETQRNKGNFPGRFSGRQFSNSRSEMNVSTLELGDSALYLCASSSRQGAGSGELFFGEGSRLTVL.